The 6 T cell receptor beta chains listed next were all sequenced from one sample in a study of blood T cell repertoires in COVID-19. Sequenced by immunoSEQ multiplex PCR; TCRdb stores in-frame clones only, minus some. This sample carries roughly 280,000 clones, roughly 90% of them seen once, and the ten largest clones take around 3%. Sequencing used PBMCs or T cells enriched from blood (not recorded which). Receptor source: a woman aged 45-65 years who had recovered from COVID-19.

The count of this clone is one. The chain recombines TRBV5-8 with TRBJ1-6; TRBD1 might be the D (5 bases). Trimming pared 5 bases from V and 7 bases from J, leaving 16 bases between. In germline, CDR1 is SGHTS, CDR2 YDEGEE. There are 15 residues in the CDR3. The DNA of the CDR3 is TGTGCCAGCAGTCGGGGGACGGGAGGCAATTCACCCCTCCACTTT. Translating it yields CASSRGTGGNSPLHF.

The J gene is TRBJ2-1, the V gene TRBV9; possible D gene TRBD2, 5 bases. This CDR3 is built from 20 residues. With 0 bases removed from V and 0 bases from J, the gap between germline ends came to 22 bases. The V gene's germline CDR1 is SGDLS and CDR2 YYNGEE. CDR3 bases: TGTGCCAGCAGCGTAGGGGCAAACGTAGCCAGCGGCAGCTCCTACAATGAGCAGTTCTTC. It codes for CASSVGANVASGSSYNEQFF.

This chain connects TRBV5-6 to TRBJ1-2; 7 positions agree with TRBD1. Germline trimming cut 0 bases from V and 8 bases from J; bases unmatched to any gene: 10. The CDR3 is 15 residues long. CDR1 and CDR2 from the germline V gene are SGHDT and YYEEEE. CDR3 protein: CASSLGQGFDLGYTF. The CDR3 DNA sequence: TGTGCCAGCAGCTTGGGACAGGGATTCGATCTAGGCTACACCTTC. Combining the CDR3 with reference TRBV5-6 and TRBJ1-2 gives the whole variable domain DAGVTQSPTHLIKTRGQQVTLRCSPKSGHDTVSWYQQALGQGPQFIFQYYEEEERQRGNFPDRFSGHQFPNYSSELNVNALLLGDSALYLCASSLGQGFDLGYTFGSGTRLTVV.

The rearrangement uses TRBV6-5 and TRBJ2-7; TRBD2 might be the D (6 bases). CDR3 length: 14 amino acids. The germline V gene has CDR1 MNHEY and CDR2 SVGAGI. V was pared by 8 bases and J by 3 bases, with 17 bases between. In nucleotides, the CDR3 is TGTGCCAGCGGGGGAGGACCATCCGGCTACGAGCAGTACTTC. This gives the protein CASGGGPSGYEQYF.

The chain has TRBV28 and TRBJ2-2; D is uncertain. Looked up from germline, CDR1 is MDHEN and CDR2 is SYDVKM. The CDR3 totals 13 residues. Trimming cost V 7 bases and J 1 base, with 7 bases left between them. The CDR3, as DNA: TGTGCCAGCATTTCAGTGAACACCGGGGAGCTGTTTTTT. As protein: CASISVNTGELFF.

This chain joins TRBV4-3 and TRBJ1-1, with 7 bases that match TRBD1. This CDR3 has 14 residues. V lost 0 bases, J lost 7 bases, and 5 bases stayed unmatched. Germline V CDR1 and CDR2: LGHNA, YSLEER. The CDR3 spells CASSQDPGTVEAFF. The CDR3 DNA reads as TGCGCCAGCAGCCAAGACCCCGGGACAGTTGAAGCTTTCTTT.